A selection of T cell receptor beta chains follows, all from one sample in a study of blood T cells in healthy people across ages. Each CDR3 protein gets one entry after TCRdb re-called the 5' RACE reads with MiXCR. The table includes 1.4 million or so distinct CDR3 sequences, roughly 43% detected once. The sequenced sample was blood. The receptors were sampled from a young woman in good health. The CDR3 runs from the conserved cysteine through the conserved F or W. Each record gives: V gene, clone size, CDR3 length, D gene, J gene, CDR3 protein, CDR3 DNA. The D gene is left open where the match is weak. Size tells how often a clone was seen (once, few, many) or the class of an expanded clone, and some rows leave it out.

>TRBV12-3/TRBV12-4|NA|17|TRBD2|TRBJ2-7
CASIPGIRLAVYNEQYF
TGTGCCAGCATCCCAGGGATAAGACTAGCGGTTTACAATGAGCAGTACTTC
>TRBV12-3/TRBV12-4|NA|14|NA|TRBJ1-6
CASSARVNNSPLHF
TGTGCCAGCAGTGCCAGGGTGAATAATTCACCCCTCCACTTT
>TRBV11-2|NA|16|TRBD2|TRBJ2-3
CASSHWTSGVTDTQYF
TGTGCCAGCAGCCATTGGACTAGCGGGGTCACAGATACGCAGTATTTT
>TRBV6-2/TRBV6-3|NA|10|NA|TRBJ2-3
CASRDDTQYF
TGTGCCAGCAGAGATGATACGCAGTATTTT
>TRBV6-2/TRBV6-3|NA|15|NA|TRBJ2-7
CASSYPGLTTYEQYF
TGTGCCAGCAGTTACCCGGGTCTCACTACTTACGAGCAGTACTTC
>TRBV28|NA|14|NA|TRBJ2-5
CASKRGWDQETQYF
TGTGCCAGCAAACGGGGTTGGGACCAAGAGACCCAGTACTTC
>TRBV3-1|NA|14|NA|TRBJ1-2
CASSQDWQGYGYTF
TGTGCCAGCAGCCAAGATTGGCAGGGCTATGGCTACACCTTC
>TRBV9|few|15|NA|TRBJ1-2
CASSVGAALNYGYTF
TGTGCCAGCAGCGTAGGGGCGGCCCTTAACTATGGCTACACCTTC
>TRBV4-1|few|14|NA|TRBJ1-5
CASSQVTGNQPQHF
TGCGCCAGCAGCCAAGTTACGGGTAACCAGCCCCAGCATTTT
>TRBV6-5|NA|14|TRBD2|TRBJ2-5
CASSPSWGGNEQYF
TGTGCCAGCTCCCCTTCTTGGGGGGGGAATGAGCAGTACTTC
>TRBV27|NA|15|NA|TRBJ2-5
CASSWLTGASYVQYF
TGTGCCAGCAGTTGGTTGACGGGAGCTTCCTACGTGCAGTACTTC
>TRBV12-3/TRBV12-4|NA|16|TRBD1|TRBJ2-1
CASSLALGTGGNEQFF
TGTGCCAGCAGTTTAGCCCTCGGGACAGGGGGAAATGAGCAGTTCTTC
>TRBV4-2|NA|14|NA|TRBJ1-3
CASSQSGVGNTIYF
TGTGCCAGCAGCCAGTCAGGGGTTGGAAACACCATATATTTT
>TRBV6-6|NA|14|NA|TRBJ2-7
CASLRGQGLHEQYF
TGTGCCAGCCTTCGGGGCCAGGGCCTCCACGAGCAGTACTTC
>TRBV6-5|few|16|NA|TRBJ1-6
CASSYSTRSRGSPLHF
TGTGCCAGCAGTTACTCGACCAGGTCACGGGGCTCACCCCTCCACTTT
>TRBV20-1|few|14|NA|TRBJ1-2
CSAPLAGGGYGYTF
TGCAGTGCTCCCTTGGCGGGTGGGGGCTATGGCTACACCTTC
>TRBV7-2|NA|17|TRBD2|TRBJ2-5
CASSLVLAGSGQETQYF
TGTGCCAGCAGCTTAGTACTAGCGGGATCGGGGCAAGAGACCCAGTACTTC
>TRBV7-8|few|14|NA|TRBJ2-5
CASSLKHSLREQYF
TGTGCCAGCAGCTTAAAACATTCCCTACGGGAGCAGTACTTC
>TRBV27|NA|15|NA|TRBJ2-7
CASSHGTDSYNEQYF
TGTGCCAGCAGTCACGGGACGGACTCCTACAATGAGCAGTACTTC
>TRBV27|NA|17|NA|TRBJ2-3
CASSLLGHQGSTDTQYF
TGTGCCAGCAGTTTATTGGGACACCAGGGTAGCACAGATACGCAGTATTTT
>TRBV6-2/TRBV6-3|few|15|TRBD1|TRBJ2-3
CASSYSEGQTDTQYF
TGTGCCAGCAGTTACTCTGAGGGACAGACAGATACGCAGTATTTT
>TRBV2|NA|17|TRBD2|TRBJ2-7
CASSTPGTSGGLYEQYF
TGTGCCAGCAGTACCCCGGGGACTAGCGGGGGGCTCTACGAGCAGTACTTC
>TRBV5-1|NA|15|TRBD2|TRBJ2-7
CASSVRLAGVYEQYF
TGCGCCAGCAGCGTCCGACTAGCGGGAGTCTACGAGCAGTACTTC
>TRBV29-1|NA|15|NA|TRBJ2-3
CGVVPSEPGTDTLYF
TGTGGCGTTGTTCCTAGCGAACCCGGCACAGATACGCTGTATTTT
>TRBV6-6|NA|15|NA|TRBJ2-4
CASSGTNTGRSEQYF
TGTGCCAGCAGTGGGACCAATACAGGGAGAAGTGAGCAGTACTTC
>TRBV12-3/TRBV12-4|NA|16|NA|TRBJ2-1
CASSFGTQGVYNEQFF
TGTGCCAGCAGTTTTGGAACCCAGGGAGTCTACAATGAGCAGTTCTTC
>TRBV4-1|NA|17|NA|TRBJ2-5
CASSRPPRDGIQETQYF
TGCGCCAGCAGCCGACCCCCCCGGGACGGAATCCAAGAGACCCAGTACTTC
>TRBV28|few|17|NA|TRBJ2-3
CASSLFRLRESTDTQYF
TGTGCCAGCAGTTTATTTCGCCTACGGGAGAGCACAGATACGCAGTATTTT
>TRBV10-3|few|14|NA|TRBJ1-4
CAISESTGNEKLFF
TGTGCCATCAGTGAGTCGACCGGGAATGAAAAACTGTTTTTT
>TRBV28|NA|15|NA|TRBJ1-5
CASSPLRQGNQPQHF
TGTGCCAGCAGTCCCCTAAGACAGGGCAATCAGCCCCAGCATTTT
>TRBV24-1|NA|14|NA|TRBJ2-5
CATSESAGQEAQYF
TGTGCCACCAGTGAATCGGCCGGACAAGAGGCCCAGTACTTC
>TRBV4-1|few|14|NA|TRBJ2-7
CASSHRTASYEQYF
TGCGCCAGCAGCCATCGAACCGCTTCCTACGAGCAGTACTTC
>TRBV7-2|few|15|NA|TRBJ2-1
CASSFVSGGNNEQFF
TGTGCCAGCAGCTTCGTTTCAGGCGGGAACAATGAGCAGTTCTTC
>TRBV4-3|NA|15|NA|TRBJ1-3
CASSQDRATGNTIYF
TGCGCCAGCAGCCAAGATCGCGCGACGGGGAACACCATATATTTT
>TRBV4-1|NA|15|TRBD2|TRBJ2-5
CASSPSGGLDETQYF
TGCGCCAGCAGCCCGAGCGGGGGGTTAGATGAGACCCAGTACTTC
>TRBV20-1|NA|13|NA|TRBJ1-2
CSAPDRSGYGYTF
TGCAGTGCTCCTGACAGGTCTGGCTATGGCTACACCTTC
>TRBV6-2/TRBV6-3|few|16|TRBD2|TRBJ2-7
CASSYPSGGNSYEQYF
TGTGCCAGCAGTTACCCCAGCGGGGGAAACTCCTACGAGCAGTACTTC
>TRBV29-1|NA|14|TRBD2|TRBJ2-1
CSVEAGGPMDEQFF
TGCAGCGTTGAGGCGGGAGGGCCGATGGATGAGCAGTTCTTC
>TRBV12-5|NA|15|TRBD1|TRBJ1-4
CASGSAGQGFEKLFF
TGTGCTAGTGGTTCAGCGGGACAGGGGTTTGAAAAACTGTTTTTT
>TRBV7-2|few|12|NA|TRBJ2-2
CASRGDTGELFF
TGTGCCAGCAGGGGGGACACCGGGGAGCTGTTTTTT
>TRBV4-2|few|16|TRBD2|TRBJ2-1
CASSPLTSGTYNEQFF
TGTGCCAGCAGCCCGCTGACTAGCGGGACGTACAATGAGCAGTTCTTC
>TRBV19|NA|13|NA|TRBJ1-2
CASSNSRNYGYTF
TGTGCCAGTAGTAATTCAAGGAACTATGGCTACACCTTC
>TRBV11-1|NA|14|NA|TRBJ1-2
CASSQGQPACGYTF
TGTGCCAGCAGTCAAGGACAGCCGGCGTGTGGCTACACCTTC
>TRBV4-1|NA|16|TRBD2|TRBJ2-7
CASSQPRGGYHNEQYF
TGCGCCAGCAGCCAGCCGCGGGGGGGCTACCACAATGAGCAGTACTTC